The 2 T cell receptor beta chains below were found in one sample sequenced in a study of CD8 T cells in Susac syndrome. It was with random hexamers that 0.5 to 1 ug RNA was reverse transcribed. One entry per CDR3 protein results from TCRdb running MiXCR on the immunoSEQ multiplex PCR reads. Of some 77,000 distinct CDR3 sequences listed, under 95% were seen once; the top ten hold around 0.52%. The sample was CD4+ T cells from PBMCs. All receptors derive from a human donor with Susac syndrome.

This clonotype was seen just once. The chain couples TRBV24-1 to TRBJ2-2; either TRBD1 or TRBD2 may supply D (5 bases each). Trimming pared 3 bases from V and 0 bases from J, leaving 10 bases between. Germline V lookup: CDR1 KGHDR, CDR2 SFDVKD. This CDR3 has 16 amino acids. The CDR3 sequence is CATSDPGTANTGELFF. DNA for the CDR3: TGTGCCACCAGTGATCCAGGGACGGCGAACACCGGGGAGCTGTTTTTT.

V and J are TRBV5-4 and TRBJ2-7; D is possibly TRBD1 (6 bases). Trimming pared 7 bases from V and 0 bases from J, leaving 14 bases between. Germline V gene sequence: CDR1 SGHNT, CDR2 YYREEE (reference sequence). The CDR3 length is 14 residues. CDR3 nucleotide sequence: TGTGCCAGCCTAGGACAGAAATCCTCCTACGAGCAGTACTTC. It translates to CASLGQKSSYEQYF.